This entry describes one T cell receptor beta chain. The target antigen is unknown. This sample is drawn from a study of beta chain features in type 1 diabetes. Study findings and constraints: When Type 1 diabetes patients were examined, their TCRB CDR3s proved moderately but significantly shorter in all four CD4+ subsets. Researchers caution that PCR might favor shorter templates, equally among patients and controls.

The CDR3 length is 16 residues. Trimming cost V 2 bases and J 4 bases; bases outside gene matches: 11. Germline CDR1 GTSNPN, CDR2 SVGIG (reference sequence). Every bit of the isolated RNA underwent reverse transcription, so sequencing read expressed TCRB transcripts. TCRdb's table, derived via immunoSEQ multiplex PCR, lists solely in-frame clones and lacks some. In the table there are under 450,000 clones, 14% of which are singletons. Sequencing input: naive CD4+ T cells from blood. V and J are TRBV30 and TRBJ1-2, with 9 bases aligning to TRBD1. This clonotype originated in a man aged 25-45 years in good health. The CDR3 DNA sequence: TGTGCCTGGAGTAAACCCGGGACAGGGTCGGGCTATGGCTACACCTTC. The encoded protein is CAWSKPGTGSGYGYTF.